This T cell receptor (beta chain) was sequenced during a study of cytomegalovirus exposure and HLA in healthy donors. PCR was performed using 60 Vbeta and 13 Jbeta primers. Using immunoSEQ multiplex PCR, the repertoire was profiled, and TCRdb retains in-frame clones only, with some absent. The sample includes 100,000 to 150,000 clones, roughly 80% seen only once; the top ten take approximately 1.4%. The sequenced material came from PBMCs. This receptor was identified in a female donor in good health and CMV-seronegative.

The CDR3 here is CASSFSTGGSEKLFF. CDR3 DNA: TGTGCCAGCAGCTTCTCGACAGGTGGTAGTGAAAAACTGTTTTTT. The chain combines TRBV7-9 with TRBJ1-4; tentative D call: TRBD1 (6 bases). Germline V CDR1 and CDR2: SEHNR, FQNEAQ (reference sequence). V lost 3 bases, J lost 7 bases, and 15 bases lay in between. This CDR3 contains 15 residues.